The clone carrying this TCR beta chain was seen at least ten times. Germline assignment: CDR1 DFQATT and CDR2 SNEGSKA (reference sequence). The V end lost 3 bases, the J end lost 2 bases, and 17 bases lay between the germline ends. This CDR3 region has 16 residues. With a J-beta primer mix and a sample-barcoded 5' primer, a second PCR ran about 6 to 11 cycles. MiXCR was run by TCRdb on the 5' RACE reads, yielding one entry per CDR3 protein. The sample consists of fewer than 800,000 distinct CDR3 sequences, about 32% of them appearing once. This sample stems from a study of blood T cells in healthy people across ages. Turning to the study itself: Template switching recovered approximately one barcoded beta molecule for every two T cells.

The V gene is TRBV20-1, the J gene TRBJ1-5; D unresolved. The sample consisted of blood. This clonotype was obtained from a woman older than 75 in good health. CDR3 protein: CSASQSMGGGNQPQHF. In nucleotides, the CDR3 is TGCAGTGCTAGTCAGTCGATGGGTGGCGGCAATCAGCCCCAGCATTTT.